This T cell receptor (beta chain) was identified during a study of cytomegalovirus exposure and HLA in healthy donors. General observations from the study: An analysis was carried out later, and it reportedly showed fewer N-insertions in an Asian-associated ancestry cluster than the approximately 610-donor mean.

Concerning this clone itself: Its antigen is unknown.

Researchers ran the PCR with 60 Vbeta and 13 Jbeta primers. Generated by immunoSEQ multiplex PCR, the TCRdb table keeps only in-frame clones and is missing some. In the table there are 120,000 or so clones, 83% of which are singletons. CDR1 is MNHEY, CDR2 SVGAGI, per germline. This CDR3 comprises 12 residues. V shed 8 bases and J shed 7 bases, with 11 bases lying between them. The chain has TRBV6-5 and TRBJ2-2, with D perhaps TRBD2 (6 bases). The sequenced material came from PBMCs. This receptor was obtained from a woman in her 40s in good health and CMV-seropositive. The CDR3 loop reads CASSGVNGELFF. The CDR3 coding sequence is TGTGCCAGCTCGGGGGTGAACGGGGAGCTGTTTTTT.